The 30 T cell receptor beta chains presented below share a single source sample, sequenced in a study of cytomegalovirus exposure and HLA in healthy donors. PCR used 60 Vbeta primers and 13 Jbeta primers. TCRdb's copy holds only in-frame clones and misses some; the assay was immunoSEQ multiplex PCR. The table lists tens of thousands of clones, 78% of them singletons. Material: PBMCs. The source is a woman between 40 and 50 years old in good health and CMV-seropositive.

The chain couples TRBV19 to TRBJ1-1; D unresolved. Trimming took off 4 bases at V and 2 bases at J, with 11 bases between the two ends. The CDR3 has 14 residues. Germline V gene sequence: CDR1 LNHDA, CDR2 SQIVND (reference sequence). The CDR3 spells CASSSVTSNTEAFF. Written as DNA, the CDR3 is TGTGCCAGTAGTAGCGTAACTTCAAACACTGAAGCTTTCTTT.

This chain links TRBV4-2 with TRBJ2-1, with 9 bases lining up with TRBD2. Trimming removed 1 base from V and 9 bases from J; junction bases left unmatched: 7. This CDR3 has 15 amino acids. Germline V gene sequence: CDR1 LGHNA, CDR2 YNFKEQ. CDR3 bases: TGTGCCAGCAGCCAAGGTCAAGCGGGGGGAGGTGAGCAGTTCTTC. Translated, it gives CASSQGQAGGGEQFF.

The rearrangement joins TRBV10-3 to TRBJ1-5, with a possible D match to TRBD1 (5 bases). From germline, CDR1 is ENHRY and CDR2 SYGVKD. Trimming removed 4 bases from V and 5 bases from J, with 9 bases in between. There are 13 residues in the CDR3. The CDR3 DNA follows: TGTGCCATCAGTGTCTCGACAGATCAGCCCCAGCATTTT. This gives the protein CAISVSTDQPQHF.

The V call is TRBV5-6, the J call TRBJ1-2; 7 nucleotides agree with TRBD1. Looked up from germline, CDR1 is SGHDT and CDR2 is YYEEEE. There are 19 residues in the CDR3. With 3 bases clipped from V and 1 base from J, the junction kept 18 bases outside the gene matches. The DNA for the CDR3 is TGTGCCAGCAGCTGGGCAGACAGGGTCTCGACGGGGATTAACTATGGCTACACCTTC. Residues: CASSWADRVSTGINYGYTF. The full variable domain, its missing parts supplied by reference TRBV5-6 and TRBJ1-2, is DAGVTQSPTHLIKTRGQQVTLRCSPKSGHDTVSWYQQALGQGPQFIFQYYEEEERQRGNFPDRFSGHQFPNYSSELNVNALLLGDSALYLCASSWADRVSTGINYGYTFGSGTRLTVV.

This sequence joins TRBV11-3 and TRBJ2-7; 8 bases map to TRBD1. This CDR3 contains 15 residues. The V segment lost 5 bases and the J segment 5 bases; nucleotides outside the gene matches: 11. Germline V gives CDR1 SGHNT, CDR2 YENEEA. The CDR3 spells CASSPNRDRFHEQYF. The CDR3, as DNA: TGTGCCAGCAGCCCCAACCGGGACAGGTTTCACGAGCAGTACTTC.

The CDR3 is CASSGSQETQYF. In nucleotides, the CDR3 is TGTGCCAGCTCGGGAAGCCAAGAGACCCAGTACTTC. The V gene is TRBV2, the J gene TRBJ2-5, with D possibly matching TRBD2 (5 bases). The germline V and J ends were trimmed by 8 bases and 1 base, with 8 bases remaining between them. The CDR3 contains 12 residues. Germline values: CDR1 SNHLY, CDR2 FYNNEI.

V and J are TRBV5-1 and TRBJ2-7; D is possibly TRBD1 (7 bases). The V end lost 4 bases, the J end lost 6 bases, and 14 bases lay between the germline ends. Germline V gene lookup returns CDR1 SGHRS and CDR2 YFSETQ. The CDR3 runs to 13 residues. The DNA of the CDR3 is TGCGCCAGCAGCCCTCAGGGGGGCGGCGAGCAGTACTTC. Translated, it gives CASSPQGGGEQYF.

V is TRBV11-3 and J is TRBJ2-1; TRBD1 might be the D (5 bases). CDR1 is SGHNT and CDR2 is YENEEA in the germline V gene. The CDR3 consists of 14 residues. Trimming cost V 5 bases and J 0 bases, with 8 bases left between them. This CDR3 is CASSPRGSYNEQFF. CDR3 in DNA: TGTGCCAGCAGCCCAAGGGGCTCCTACAATGAGCAGTTCTTC.

The V and J genes are TRBV7-9 and TRBJ2-1; maybe TRBD2 (6 bases). The CDR3 runs to 16 residues. Trimming left V 5 bases short and J 2 bases short, with 16 bases between. Germline CDR1 reads SEHNR; CDR2 reads FQNEAQ (reference sequence). The CDR3 DNA is TGTGCCAGCAGCCTAACGGGACTGAGACCCTACAATGAGCAGTTCTTC. Protein sequence: CASSLTGLRPYNEQFF.

This chain connects TRBV5-1 to TRBJ2-7; possibly TRBD1 for D (6 bases). Germline values: CDR1 SGHRS, CDR2 YFSETQ. This CDR3 has 13 amino acids. The germline V and J ends were trimmed by 3 bases and 3 bases, with 10 bases remaining between them. CDR3: CASSSGTIYEQYF. CDR3 nucleotide sequence: TGCGCCAGCAGCTCCGGGACAATCTACGAGCAGTACTTC.

The chain links TRBV10-3 to TRBJ2-5; 7 bases align to TRBD1. CDR3 length: 16 amino acids. The germline gives CDR1 ENHRY, CDR2 SYGVKD. Germline trimming cut 2 bases from V and 5 bases from J; bases unmatched to any gene: 11. CDR3 amino acids: CAISEKGGQVMETQYF. The DNA of the CDR3 is TGTGCCATCAGTGAGAAAGGCGGACAGGTGATGGAGACCCAGTACTTC.

This clone appeared once. At one of its ends the junction is not consistent with the germline gene, which may arise from a read error. The J gene is TRBJ2-7, the V gene TRBV7-9; 9 bases are a match to TRBD1. CDR1 is SEHNR and CDR2 is FQNEAQ in the germline V gene (reference sequence). This CDR3 contains 14 residues. CDR3 residues: CSSSSNRGLDEQYF. The CDR3 DNA is TGTTCCAGCAGCTCAAACAGGGGGCTGGACGAGCAGTACTTC.

The chain combines TRBV6-5 with TRBJ2-3; D is perhaps TRBD2 (6 bases). Deletions cut 2 bases from V and 5 bases from J, with 14 bases between. Germline assignment: CDR1 MNHEY and CDR2 SVGAGI. The length of the CDR3 is 15 residues. CDR3 loop: CASSYQAGGVDTQYF. As DNA, the CDR3 is TGTGCCAGCAGTTACCAGGCAGGCGGGGTAGATACGCAGTATTTT.

The CDR3 region has the DNA TGTGCCAGCAGTTCCAGCGGGGGGCTCACAGATACGCAGTATTTT. Translated, it gives CASSSSGGLTDTQYF. The chain has TRBV28 and TRBJ2-3, with 9 bases that match TRBD2. This CDR3 contains 15 residues. The V gene end was trimmed by 4 bases and the J gene end by 2 bases; junction bases not matched to a gene: 4. CDR1 is MDHEN and CDR2 is SYDVKM in the germline V gene.

This rearrangement joins TRBV29-1 to TRBJ2-1; 8 bases match TRBD1. CDR3 length: 13 residues. V trimming: 6 bases; J trimming: 9 bases; junction bases outside the gene matches: 10. Germline CDR1 is SQVTM and CDR2 is ANQGSEA. The CDR3 region is CSVMDRESSEQFF. CDR3 DNA sequence: TGCAGCGTGATGGACAGGGAGAGTAGTGAGCAGTTCTTC.

This clone turned up a few times. The V and J genes are TRBV12-5 and TRBJ1-1, with TRBD1 identical over 7 bases. The CDR3 has 13 residues. CDR1 and CDR2 (germline): LGHNT, FRNRAP. The ends lost 4 bases at V and 5 bases at J; junction bases unmatched: 4. The CDR3 region has the DNA TGTGCTAGTGGTTCCGGGACAGAAACTGAAGCTTTCTTT. This sequence encodes CASGSGTETEAFF.

CDR3 bases: TGCGCCAGCAGCCAAGGGCGAGGGGGCGAAGCCAAAAACATTCAGTACTTC. It specifies CASSQGRGGEAKNIQYF. The chain joins TRBV4-1 to TRBJ2-4; TRBD1 matches 7 bases. The germline gives CDR1 MGHRA, CDR2 YSYEKL. The J segment lost 0 bases and the V segment lost 1 base, leaving 6 bases of the junction unmatched. This CDR3 is 17 amino acids long.

The chain joins TRBV6-5 to TRBJ2-5; 8 bases align to TRBD1. This CDR3 comprises 14 residues. Trimming took 7 bases from V and 2 from J; bases not matched to a gene: 6. Germline CDR1 is MNHEY and CDR2 is SVGAGI. The CDR3: CASTPDRVQETQYF. The CDR3 bases are TGTGCCAGCACCCCGGACAGGGTACAAGAGACCCAGTACTTC.

This chain connects TRBV7-3 to TRBJ1-6; 7 positions match TRBD1. There are 15 residues in the CDR3. The V and J ends lost 0 bases and 10 bases, in that order; junction bases with no gene match: 6. Germline CDR1 SGHTA, CDR2 FQGTGA. DNA for the CDR3: TGTGCCAGCAGCTTAACAGGGGGCGCAGGGTCACCCCTCCACTTT. Protein: CASSLTGGAGSPLHF.

V is TRBV28 and J is TRBJ1-3, with a possible D match to TRBD1 (5 bases). This CDR3 has 15 residues. V was shortened by 3 bases and J by 0 bases, with 9 bases between the two germline ends. Germline V lookup: CDR1 MDHEN, CDR2 SYDVKM. Written as DNA, the CDR3 is TGTGCCAGCAGTTTCTACAGGAGCTCTGGAAACACCATATATTTT. Its protein product is CASSFYRSSGNTIYF. Looking up the rest from reference TRBV28 and TRBJ1-3 gives the full variable domain: DVKVTQSSRYLVKRTGEKVFLECVQDMDHENMFWYRQDPGLGLRLIYFSYDVKMKEKGDIPEGYSVSREKKERFSLILESASTNQTSMYLCASSFYRSSGNTIYFGEGSWLTVV.

The V gene is TRBV30, the J gene TRBJ1-1; 8 bases match TRBD1. After removal of 3 bases from V and 0 bases from J, the junction contained 0 bases not matched to a gene. The CDR3 extends over 13 amino acids. CDR1 and CDR2 (germline): GTSNPN, SVGIG (reference sequence). The CDR3: CAWRGQVNTEAFF. CDR3 DNA sequence: TGTGCCTGGAGGGGACAGGTGAACACTGAAGCTTTCTTT.

V gene TRBV4-3 combines with J gene TRBJ2-7, with 9 nucleotides matching TRBD1. V shed 1 base, J shed 3 bases, and the junction held 1 base outside the gene matches. The CDR3 sequence is 14 residues long. Germline loops: CDR1 LGHNA, CDR2 YSLEER. CDR3 residues: CASSQATGGYEQYF. CDR3 in DNA: TGCGCCAGCAGCCAAGCGACAGGGGGCTACGAGCAGTACTTC.

V usage is TRBV10-3 and J usage is TRBJ2-3; a possible D gene is TRBD1 (5 bases). Between the trimmed V and J ends, which lost 7 bases and 6 bases, there was a span of 11 bases. CDR3 length: 12 amino acids. The germline gives CDR1 ENHRY, CDR2 SYGVKD. The CDR3 DNA is TGTGCCATCAACGCAGGGAAGGATACGCAGTATTTT. Its protein product is CAINAGKDTQYF.

The chain links TRBV6-4 to TRBJ1-2, with D uncertain. Germline V gene data show CDR1 as MRHNA and CDR2 as SNTAGT. Trimming left V 3 bases short and J 4 bases short, with 9 bases between. The CDR3 has 13 residues. In DNA form, the CDR3 reads TGTGCCAGCAGTGAGAAGGACTTCTATGGCTACACCTTC. Protein sequence: CASSEKDFYGYTF.

This chain joins TRBV6-5 and TRBJ2-7, with 7 bases matching TRBD1. The germline V gene encodes CDR1 MNHEY and CDR2 SVGAGI. There are 16 residues in the CDR3. V lost 0 bases and J lost 4; bases outside the gene matches: 9. This chain's CDR3 is CASSYSNPGQPYEQYF. The CDR3 DNA sequence: TGTGCCAGCAGTTACTCGAATCCGGGACAGCCGTACGAGCAGTACTTC.

This chain joins TRBV18 and TRBJ1-1; 8 bases fit TRBD1. The J segment lost 4 bases and the V segment lost 2 bases, leaving 9 bases of the junction unmatched. This CDR3 has 16 amino acids. CDR1 and CDR2 from the germline V gene are KGHSH and LQKENI. The CDR3 loop reads CASSPSDRVRGTEAFF. CDR3 DNA sequence: TGTGCCAGCTCACCATCGGACAGGGTTAGGGGCACTGAAGCTTTCTTT.

The chain combines TRBV7-2 with TRBJ1-5, with D unresolved. Trimming stripped 1 base from V and 4 bases from J, with 5 bases between. The length of the CDR3 is 13 residues. CDR1 and CDR2 from the germline V gene are SGHTA and FQGNSA. In DNA, the CDR3 is TGTGCCAGCAGCTTAGACAGAAATCAGCCCCAGCATTTT. Translating it yields CASSLDRNQPQHF.

This clone occurred a few times. One end of the junction varies from germline; a read error may be responsible. The genes are TRBV7-9 and TRBJ2-7, with unresolved D. This CDR3 is 12 amino acids long. Germline CDR1 is SEHNR and CDR2 is FQNEAQ (reference sequence). CDR3: CSSTLWPHEQYF. CDR3 nucleotide sequence: TGTTCCAGCACCCTTTGGCCTCACGAGCAGTACTTC.

V gene TRBV19 combines with J gene TRBJ2-5, with D perhaps matching TRBD2 (7 bases). Germline V gene data show CDR1 as LNHDA and CDR2 as SQIVND (reference sequence). The V and J ends lost 7 bases and 1 base respectively, with 19 bases between them. The CDR3 runs to 16 residues. CDR3 nucleotides: TGTGCCAGTACCGTTGGGGGAGGGGGGGGCCAAGAGACCCAGTACTTC. Protein: CASTVGGGGGQETQYF.

This chain links TRBV6-1 with TRBJ2-7; TRBD2 matches at 8 bases. The CDR3 has 17 residues. After removal of 5 bases from V and 3 bases from J, the junction contained 15 bases not matched to a gene. CDR1 MNHNS and CDR2 SASEGT come from the germline V gene. The CDR3 DNA sequence: TGTGCCAGCAGTCAAGGGTTTAGCGGGGAATCCCGCTACGAGCAGTACTTC. Its protein product is CASSQGFSGESRYEQYF.